These T cell receptor beta chains were read from a single sample in a study of CD8 T cells in ankylosing spondylitis. In TCRdb, the 5' RACE reads were re-called with MiXCR into one record per CDR3 protein. This table holds 210,000 or so distinct CDR3 sequences, 20% to 30% found once. The sample consisted of blood, either unsorted or a sorted T cell fraction (not recorded which). All receptors derive from a male donor with ankylosing spondylitis or in good health (not recorded which). Both conserved end residues are part of each CDR3. A D gene is named only where the DNA matches it firmly. Rows may omit the clone size; those that give it use once, few, many or a size class.

j_gene	d_gene	v_gene	abundance	len	CDR3nt	CDR3aa
TRBJ2-7	TRBD2	TRBV28	many	15	TGTGCCAGCAGTTCGCCCGGGACTAGCGGTTACGAGCAGTACTTC	CASSSPGTSGYEQYF
TRBJ2-7	-	TRBV11-1	few	15	TGTGCCAGCAGCTTATCGGACAGCGATTCCTACGAGCAGTACTTC	CASSLSDSDSYEQYF
TRBJ2-1	-	TRBV20-1	many	13	TGCAGTGCTACCTGGACAGTCTACAATGAGCAGTTCTTC	CSATWTVYNEQFF
TRBJ1-5	-	TRBV20-1	-	12	TGCAGCGGCAGGGGAGGAGGTCAGCCCCAGCATTTT	CSGRGGGQPQHF
TRBJ2-3	-	TRBV15	-	14	TGTGCCACCAGCAGAAGCCGACCCACAGATACGCAGTATTTT	CATSRSRPTDTQYF
TRBJ1-5	TRBD1	TRBV7-8	few	15	TGTGCCAGCAGCTCCGACAGGGTCTACAATCAGCCCCAGCATTTT	CASSSDRVYNQPQHF
TRBJ1-4	-	TRBV5-1	few	17	TGCGCCAGCAGGGAGGGATACAGGGCTGCAACTAATGAAAAACTGTTTTTT	CASREGYRAATNEKLFF
TRBJ1-5	-	TRBV6-2/TRBV6-3	many	16	TGTGCCAGCAGTTTCCCCGGGACAATAGGAAATCAGCCCCAGCATTTT	CASSFPGTIGNQPQHF
TRBJ2-4	-	TRBV6-1	-	16	TGTGCCAGCACCCCCTTGAGACAGTTAGCCAAAAACATTCAGTACTTC	CASTPLRQLAKNIQYF
TRBJ2-1	TRBD2	TRBV5-5	few	15	TGTGCCAGCAGCTCTAGCGGGGGGACCTACAATGAGCAGTTCTTC	CASSSSGGTYNEQFF
TRBJ2-7	-	TRBV6-2/TRBV6-3	-	14	TGTGTCCCCTCGAAGAGAGCGCAGTCCTACGAGCAGTACTTC	CVPSKRAQSYEQYF
TRBJ2-5	-	TRBV20-1	many	13	TGCAGTGCTAGATCCAACTGGGGAGAGACCCAGTACTTC	CSARSNWGETQYF
TRBJ2-3	-	TRBV5-1	many	15	TGCGCCAGCAGCTTCGACAGAGAACGCACAGATACGCAGTATTTT	CASSFDRERTDTQYF
TRBJ2-7	TRBD1	TRBV11-2	-	14	TGTGCCAGCAGCCCACGGACAGGGGCCTACGAGCAGTACTTC	CASSPRTGAYEQYF
TRBJ1-6	TRBD1	TRBV4-2	-	13	TGTGCCAGCAGTAGACAGGGGGATTCACCCCTCCACTTT	CASSRQGDSPLHF
TRBJ2-1	TRBD2	TRBV20-1	many	15	TGCAGTGCTAGAGGAGGGACTAGCGCCAACAATGAGCAGTTCTTC	CSARGGTSANNEQFF
TRBJ2-2	-	TRBV5-1	-	16	TGCGCCAGCAGCTTGAGGGCAGGGACCAACACCGGGGAGCTGTTTTTT	CASSLRAGTNTGELFF
TRBJ2-5	TRBD1	TRBV2	many	14	TGTGCCAGCAGCGACAGGGGGCTACAAGAGACCCAGTACTTC	CASSDRGLQETQYF
TRBJ1-1	TRBD1	TRBV20-1	many	14	TGCAGTGCAACGGGACAGGGGGCACGGGTTGAAGCTTTCTTT	CSATGQGARVEAFF
TRBJ2-7	-	TRBV6-5	-	11	TGTGCCAGCAGTCGGGCCGGCGAGCAGTACTTC	CASSRAGEQYF
TRBJ1-5	-	TRBV18	many	13	TGTGCCAGCTCACCCCTGAGGGATCAGCCCCAGCATTTT	CASSPLRDQPQHF
TRBJ2-1	TRBD1	TRBV24-1	many	16	TGTGCCACCAGTGACCCACGGGGGACAGGGGTCGATGAGCAGTTCTTC	CATSDPRGTGVDEQFF
TRBJ2-7	-	TRBV5-5	many	12	TGTGCCAGCAGCTTGTTCTCCTACGAGCAGTACTTC	CASSLFSYEQYF
TRBJ2-1	TRBD2	TRBV3-1	few	16	TGTGCCAGCAGCCAAGGGACTAGCGGGGATTTCGATGAGCAGTTCTTC	CASSQGTSGDFDEQFF
TRBJ1-2	TRBD1	TRBV29-1	few	15	TGCAGCGTTGAAACCCAGGGGGCGCTCGTCTATGGCTACACCTTC	CSVETQGALVYGYTF
TRBJ2-7	-	TRBV6-5	-	16	TGTGCCAGCAGTTACTTAACGGGACACCGAACCTACGAGCAGTACTTC	CASSYLTGHRTYEQYF
TRBJ2-5	-	TRBV20-1	-	11	TGCAGTGCTCTTGGTCGGGAGACCCAGTACTTC	CSALGRETQYF
TRBJ2-1	-	TRBV20-1	many	14	TGCAGTGCCCGAAAGGGGACTTTAGGCAATGAGCAGTTCTTC	CSARKGTLGNEQFF
TRBJ1-1	TRBD1	TRBV29-1	-	13	TGCAGCGCACTACAGGGGGCCGGTGGTGAAGCTTTCTTT	CSALQGAGGEAFF
TRBJ1-5	-	TRBV20-1	many	14	TGCAGCTCAGGCAGGGGAGATAGCAATCAGCCCCAGCATTTT	CSSGRGDSNQPQHF
TRBJ2-1	TRBD1	TRBV5-5	many	15	TGTGCCAGCAGCGCGGGACAGGGCCCTAACAATGAGCAGTTCTTC	CASSAGQGPNNEQFF
TRBJ2-3	-	TRBV28	many	15	TGTGCCAGCAAGGGTCAGGGGCTTAGCACAGATACGCAGTATTTT	CASKGQGLSTDTQYF
TRBJ2-3	-	TRBV20-1	many	13	TGCAGTGCTAAGCCGGCAGGCGGAGATACGCAGTATTTT	CSAKPAGGDTQYF
TRBJ2-7	-	TRBV20-1	-	12	TGCAGTGCTAGAGCGGAGAGTTTATGGCAGTACTTC	CSARAESLWQYF
TRBJ1-6	-	TRBV20-1	many	12	TGCAGTGCCCGGACGTCGAATTCACCCCTCCACTTT	CSARTSNSPLHF
TRBJ2-5	-	TRBV20-1	few	13	TGCAGTGCTCCCCCGTATAGTCAAGAGACCCAGTACTTC	CSAPPYSQETQYF
TRBJ2-5	-	TRBV12-3/TRBV12-4	many	15	TGTGCCAGCAGCCGCCCGACTAGTCCCGAAGAGACCCAGTACTTC	CASSRPTSPEETQYF
TRBJ2-5	-	TRBV4-2	-	17	TGTGCCATCGGCCCCGGGCTCCGGGACAAGGCGACGGAGACCCAGTACTTC	CAIGPGLRDKATETQYF
TRBJ2-2	-	TRBV20-1	few	16	TGCAGTGCCCGAGGAGTTGACCGAGCGAACACCGGGGAGCTGTTTTTT	CSARGVDRANTGELFF
TRBJ2-3	-	TRBV24-1	many	14	TGTGCCACCAGTGTTAGGGGATTCACAGATACGCAGTATTTT	CATSVRGFTDTQYF
TRBJ1-1	-	TRBV5-1	-	13	TGCGCCAGCAGCTGGGGGGGAGGGAATGAAGCTTTCTTT	CASSWGGGNEAFF
TRBJ2-1	-	TRBV15	many	13	TGTGCCACCAGCACCGAGGGGAGGAATGAGCAGTTCTTC	CATSTEGRNEQFF
TRBJ1-4	-	TRBV20-1	few	13	TGCAGTGCTTACTCACGGGAATTTGAAAAACTGTTTTTT	CSAYSREFEKLFF
TRBJ2-3	-	TRBV9	many	15	TGTGCCAGCAGCGTAGAACAGGCGGGGTACGATACGCAGTATTTT	CASSVEQAGYDTQYF
TRBJ2-1	TRBD2	TRBV7-8	many	15	TGTGCCAGCAGCTTAAGAGCGGGAGCCTACAATGAGCAGTTCTTC	CASSLRAGAYNEQFF
TRBJ1-4	-	TRBV6-5	many	14	TGTGCCAGCAGTTACGATGCGACTATTGGAAAACTGTTTTTT	CASSYDATIGKLFF
TRBJ2-3	-	TRBV29-1	-	13	TGCAGCGCCAAGGGGCAGGGGACAGATACGCAGTATTTT	CSAKGQGTDTQYF